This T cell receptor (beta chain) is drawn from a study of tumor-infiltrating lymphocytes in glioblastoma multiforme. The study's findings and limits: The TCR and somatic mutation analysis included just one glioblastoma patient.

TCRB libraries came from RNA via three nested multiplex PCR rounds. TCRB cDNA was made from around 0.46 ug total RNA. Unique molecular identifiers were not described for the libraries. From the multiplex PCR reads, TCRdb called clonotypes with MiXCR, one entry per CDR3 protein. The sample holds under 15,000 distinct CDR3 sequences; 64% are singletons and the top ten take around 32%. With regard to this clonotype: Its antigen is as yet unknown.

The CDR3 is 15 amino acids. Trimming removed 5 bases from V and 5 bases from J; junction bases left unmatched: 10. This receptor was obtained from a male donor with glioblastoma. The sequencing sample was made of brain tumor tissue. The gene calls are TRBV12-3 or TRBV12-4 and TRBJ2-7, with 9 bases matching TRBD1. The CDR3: CASSPAGTGLNEQYF. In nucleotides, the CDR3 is TGTGCCAGCAGTCCCGCCGGGACAGGGCTCAACGAGCAGTACTTC.